The present T cell receptor beta chain was sequenced within a study of OX40 agonist ivuxolimab in advanced cancers. The assay was immunoSEQ multiplex PCR, and TCRdb's table has in-frame clones only and misses some. This sample carries about 18,000 clones, 70% to 90% of them seen once, and the ten largest clones take 25% to 30%. The CDR3 runs to 15 residues. Germline CDR1 reads SEHNR; CDR2 reads FQNEAQ (reference sequence). V lost 5 bases to trimming and J lost 1 base, with 14 bases between them. Source: CD4+ or CD8+ T cells sorted from blood, taken in a trial of the OX40 agonist ivuxolimab. The chain is built from TRBV7-9 and TRBJ1-1; weak D call: TRBD1 (6 bases). The clonotype originates from an adult with an advanced solid tumor such as melanoma, head and neck, liver or kidney cancer. CDR3 amino acids: CASSDTTGWNTEAFF. CDR3 in DNA: TGTGCCAGCAGCGACACGACAGGTTGGAACACTGAAGCTTTCTTT.